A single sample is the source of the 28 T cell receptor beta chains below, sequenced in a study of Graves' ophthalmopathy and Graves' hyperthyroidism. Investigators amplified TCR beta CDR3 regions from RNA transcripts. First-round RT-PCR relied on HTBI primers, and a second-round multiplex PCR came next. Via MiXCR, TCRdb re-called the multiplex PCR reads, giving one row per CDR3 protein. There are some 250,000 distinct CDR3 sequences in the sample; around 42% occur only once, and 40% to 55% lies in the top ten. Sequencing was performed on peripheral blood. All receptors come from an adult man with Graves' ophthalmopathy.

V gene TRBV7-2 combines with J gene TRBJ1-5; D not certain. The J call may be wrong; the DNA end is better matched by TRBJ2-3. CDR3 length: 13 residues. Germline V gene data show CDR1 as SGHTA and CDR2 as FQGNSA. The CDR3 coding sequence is TGTGCCAGCAGCTTATCAGGCACAGATACGCAGTATTTT. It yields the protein CASSLSGTDTQYF.

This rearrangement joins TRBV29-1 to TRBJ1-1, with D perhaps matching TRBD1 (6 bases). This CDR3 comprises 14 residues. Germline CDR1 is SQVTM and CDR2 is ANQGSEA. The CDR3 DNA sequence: TGCGGCCCTTGGGGAGGGGGGGCTTCGGCTGAAGCTTTCTTT. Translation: CGPWGGGASAEAFF.

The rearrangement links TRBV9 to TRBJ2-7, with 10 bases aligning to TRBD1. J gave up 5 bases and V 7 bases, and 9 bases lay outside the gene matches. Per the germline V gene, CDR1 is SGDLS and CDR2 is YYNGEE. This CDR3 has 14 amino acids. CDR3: CASSPGTGEDEQYF. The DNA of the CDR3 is TGTGCCAGCTCCCCCGGGACAGGGGAAGACGAGCAGTACTTC.

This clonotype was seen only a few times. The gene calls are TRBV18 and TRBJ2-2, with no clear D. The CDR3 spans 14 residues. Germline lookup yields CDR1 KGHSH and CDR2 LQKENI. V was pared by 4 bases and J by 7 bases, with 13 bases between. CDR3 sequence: CASSRDPSVGELFF. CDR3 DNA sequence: TGTGCCAGCTCACGTGACCCCTCGGTCGGGGAGCTGTTTTTT. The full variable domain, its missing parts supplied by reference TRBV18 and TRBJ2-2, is NAGVMQNPRHLVRRRGQEARLRCSPMKGHSHVYWYRQLPEEGLKFMVYLQKENIIDESGMPKERFSAEFPKEGPSILRIQQVVRGDSAAYFCASSRDPSVGELFFGEGSRLTVL.

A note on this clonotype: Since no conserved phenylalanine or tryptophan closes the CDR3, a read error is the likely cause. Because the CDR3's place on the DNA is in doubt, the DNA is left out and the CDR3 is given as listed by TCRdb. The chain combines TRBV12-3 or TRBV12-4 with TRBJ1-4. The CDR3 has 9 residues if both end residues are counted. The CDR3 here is CASSSAQFY.

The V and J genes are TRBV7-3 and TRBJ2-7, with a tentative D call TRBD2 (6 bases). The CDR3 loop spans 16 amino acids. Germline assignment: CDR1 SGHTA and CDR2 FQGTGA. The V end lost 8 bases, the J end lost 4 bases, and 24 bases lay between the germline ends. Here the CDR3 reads CASGVLGPAGTYEQYF. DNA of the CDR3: TGTGCCAGCGGGGTTTTGGGACCAGCGGGCACATACGAGCAGTACTTC.

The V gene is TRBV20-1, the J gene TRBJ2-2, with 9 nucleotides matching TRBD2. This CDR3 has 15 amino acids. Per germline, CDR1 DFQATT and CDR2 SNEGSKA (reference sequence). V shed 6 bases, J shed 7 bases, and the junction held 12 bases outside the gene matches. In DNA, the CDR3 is TGCAGTGCCGAATACCGACGGACTAGCGTCGGGGAGCTGTTTTTT. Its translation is CSAEYRRTSVGELFF.

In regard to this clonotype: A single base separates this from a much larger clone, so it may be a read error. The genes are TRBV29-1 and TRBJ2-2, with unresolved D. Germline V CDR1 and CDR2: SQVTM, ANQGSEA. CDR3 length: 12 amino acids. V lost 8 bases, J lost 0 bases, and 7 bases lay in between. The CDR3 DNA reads TGCAGCATTGGGCCGAACACCGGGGAGCTGTTTTTT. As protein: CSIGPNTGELFF.

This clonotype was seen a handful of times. The CDR3 loop reads CSVERLMNTGELFF. CDR3 DNA sequence: TGCAGCGTTGAAAGACTGATGAACACCGGGGAGCTGTTTTTT. The V call is TRBV29-1, the J call TRBJ2-2; no firm D call. V shed 2 bases and J shed 1 base, with 8 bases lying between them. This CDR3 comprises 14 residues. The germline gives CDR1 SQVTM, CDR2 ANQGSEA.

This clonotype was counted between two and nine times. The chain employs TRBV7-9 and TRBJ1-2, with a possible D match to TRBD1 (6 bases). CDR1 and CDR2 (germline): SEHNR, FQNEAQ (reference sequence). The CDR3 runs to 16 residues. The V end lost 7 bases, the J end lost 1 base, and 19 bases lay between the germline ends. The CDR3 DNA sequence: TGTGCCAGCACCGACCGGGGGGGGGCAAATAACTATGGCTACACCTTC. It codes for CASTDRGGANNYGYTF.

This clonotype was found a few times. The CDR3: CASTRSGGSYEQYF. CDR3 bases: TGTGCCAGCACTCGGTCGGGTGGCTCCTACGAGCAGTACTTC. The V call is TRBV27, the J call TRBJ2-7; D gene ambiguous. Germline V gene sequence: CDR1 MNHEY, CDR2 SMNVEV (reference sequence). The ends were cut back, 7 bases at V and 0 bases at J, with 13 bases in the middle. The CDR3 is 14 residues long.

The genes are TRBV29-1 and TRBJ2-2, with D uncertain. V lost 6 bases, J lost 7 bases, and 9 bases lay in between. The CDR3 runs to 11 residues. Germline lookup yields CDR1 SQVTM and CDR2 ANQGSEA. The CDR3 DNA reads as TGCAGCGTCCGGGCGGTCGGGGAGCTGTTTTTT. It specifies CSVRAVGELFF.

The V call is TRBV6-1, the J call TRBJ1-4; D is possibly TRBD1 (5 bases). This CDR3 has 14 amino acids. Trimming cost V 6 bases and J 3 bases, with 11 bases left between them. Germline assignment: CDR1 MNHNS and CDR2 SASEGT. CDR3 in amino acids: CASRGTVANEKLFF. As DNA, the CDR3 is TGTGCCAGCAGAGGGACGGTCGCTAATGAAAAACTGTTTTTT.

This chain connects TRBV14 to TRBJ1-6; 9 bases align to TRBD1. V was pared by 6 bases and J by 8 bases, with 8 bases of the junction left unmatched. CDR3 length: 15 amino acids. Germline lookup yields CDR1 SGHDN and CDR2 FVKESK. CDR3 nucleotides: TGTGCCAGCAGGCGAACAGGGGGCGCTGATTCACCCCTCCACTTT. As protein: CASRRTGGADSPLHF.

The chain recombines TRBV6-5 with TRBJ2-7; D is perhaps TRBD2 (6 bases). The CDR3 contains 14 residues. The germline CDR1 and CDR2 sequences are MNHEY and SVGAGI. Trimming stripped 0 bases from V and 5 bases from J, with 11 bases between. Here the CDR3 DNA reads TGTGCCAGCAGTTACTCTGGGGGGACGGACGAGCAGTACTTC. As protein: CASSYSGGTDEQYF.

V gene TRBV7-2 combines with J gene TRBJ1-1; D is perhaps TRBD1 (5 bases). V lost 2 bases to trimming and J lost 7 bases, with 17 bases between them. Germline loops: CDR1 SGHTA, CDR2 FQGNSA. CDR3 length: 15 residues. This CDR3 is CASSLSSGGRDEAFF. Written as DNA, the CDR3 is TGTGCCAGCAGCTTATCCTCTGGGGGACGGGATGAAGCTTTCTTT.

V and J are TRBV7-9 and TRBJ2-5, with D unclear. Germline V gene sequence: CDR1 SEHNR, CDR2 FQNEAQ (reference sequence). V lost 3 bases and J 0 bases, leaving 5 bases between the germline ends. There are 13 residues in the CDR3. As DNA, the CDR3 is TGTGCCAGCAGCTTTTACGACCAAGAGACCCAGTACTTC. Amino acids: CASSFYDQETQYF.

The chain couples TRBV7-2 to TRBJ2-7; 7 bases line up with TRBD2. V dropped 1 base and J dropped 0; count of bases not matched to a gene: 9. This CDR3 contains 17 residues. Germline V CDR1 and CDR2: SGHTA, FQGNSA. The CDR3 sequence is CASSLEGLAASSYEQYF. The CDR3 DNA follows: TGTGCCAGCAGCTTAGAAGGGCTAGCGGCTAGCTCCTACGAGCAGTACTTC.

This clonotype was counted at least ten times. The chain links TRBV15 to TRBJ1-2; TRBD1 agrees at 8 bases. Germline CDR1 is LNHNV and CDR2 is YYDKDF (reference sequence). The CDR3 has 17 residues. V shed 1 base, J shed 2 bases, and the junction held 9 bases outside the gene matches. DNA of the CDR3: TGTGCCACCAGCAGAGGGTTGCAGGGGGCGCGGAACTATGGCTACACCTTC. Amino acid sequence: CATSRGLQGARNYGYTF.

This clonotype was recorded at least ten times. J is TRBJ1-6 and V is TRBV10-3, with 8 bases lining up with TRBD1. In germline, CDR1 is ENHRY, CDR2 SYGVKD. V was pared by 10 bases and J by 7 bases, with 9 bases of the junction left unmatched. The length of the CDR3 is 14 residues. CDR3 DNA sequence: TGTGCCACCTCATTGGACAGGGCAAATTCACCCCTCCACTTT. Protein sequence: CATSLDRANSPLHF.

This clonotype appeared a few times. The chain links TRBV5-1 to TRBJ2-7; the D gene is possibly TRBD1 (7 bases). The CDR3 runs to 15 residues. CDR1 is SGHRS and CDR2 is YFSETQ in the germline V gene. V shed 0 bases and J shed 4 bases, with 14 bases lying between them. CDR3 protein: CASSLEIRGEYEQYF. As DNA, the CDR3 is TGCGCCAGCAGCTTGGAAATCAGGGGGGAGTACGAGCAGTACTTC.

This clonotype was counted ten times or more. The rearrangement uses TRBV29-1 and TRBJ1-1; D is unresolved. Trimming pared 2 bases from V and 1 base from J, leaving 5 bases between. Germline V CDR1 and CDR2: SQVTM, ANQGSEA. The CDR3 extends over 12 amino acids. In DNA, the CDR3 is TGCAGCGTTGAACCCAGGAACACTGAAGCTTTCTTT. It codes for CSVEPRNTEAFF. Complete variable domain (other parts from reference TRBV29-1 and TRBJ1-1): SAVISQKPSRDICQRGTSLTIQCQVDSQVTMMFWYRQQPGQSLTLIATANQGSEATYESGFVIDKFPISRPNLTFSTLTVSNMSPEDSSIYLCSVEPRNTEAFFGQGTRLTVV.

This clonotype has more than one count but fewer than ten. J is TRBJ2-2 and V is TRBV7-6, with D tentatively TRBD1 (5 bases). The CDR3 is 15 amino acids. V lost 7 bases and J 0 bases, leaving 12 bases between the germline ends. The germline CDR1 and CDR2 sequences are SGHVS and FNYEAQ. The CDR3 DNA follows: TGTGCCAGCACCTTCAGGGTCACGAACACCGGGGAGCTGTTTTTT. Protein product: CASTFRVTNTGELFF.

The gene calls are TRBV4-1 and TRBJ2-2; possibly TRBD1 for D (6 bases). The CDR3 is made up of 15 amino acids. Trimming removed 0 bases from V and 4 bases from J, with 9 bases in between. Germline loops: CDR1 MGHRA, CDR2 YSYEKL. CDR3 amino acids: CASSQEGRGTGELFF. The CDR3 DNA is TGCGCCAGCAGCCAAGAGGGCAGGGGCACCGGGGAGCTGTTTTTT.

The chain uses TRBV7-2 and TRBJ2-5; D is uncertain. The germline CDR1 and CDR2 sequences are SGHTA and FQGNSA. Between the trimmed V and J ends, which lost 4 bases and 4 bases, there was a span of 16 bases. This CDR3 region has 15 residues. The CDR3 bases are TGTGCCAGCAGCTCCGTCCGCCAGCGTGGAGAGACCCAGTACTTC. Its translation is CASSSVRQRGETQYF.

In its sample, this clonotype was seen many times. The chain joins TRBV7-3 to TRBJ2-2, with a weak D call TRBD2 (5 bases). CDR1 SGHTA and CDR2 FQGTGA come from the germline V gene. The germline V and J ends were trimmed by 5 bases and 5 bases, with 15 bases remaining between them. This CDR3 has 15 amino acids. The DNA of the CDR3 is TGTGCCAGCAGCAGCTACGGAGAGGGAACCGGGGAGCTGTTTTTT. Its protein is CASSSYGEGTGELFF. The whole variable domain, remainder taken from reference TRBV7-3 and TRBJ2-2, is GAGVSQTPSNKVTEKGKYVELRCDPISGHTALYWYRQSLGQGPEFLIYFQGTGAADDSGLPNDRFFAVRPEGSVSTLKIQRTERGDSAVYLCASSSYGEGTGELFFGEGSRLTVL.

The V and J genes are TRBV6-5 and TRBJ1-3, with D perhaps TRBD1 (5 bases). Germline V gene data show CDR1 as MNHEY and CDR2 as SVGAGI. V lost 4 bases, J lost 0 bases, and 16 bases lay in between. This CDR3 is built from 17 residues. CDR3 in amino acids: CASSSYPWGNSGNTIYF. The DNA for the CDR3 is TGTGCCAGCAGTTCGTATCCATGGGGGAACTCTGGAAACACCATATATTTT.

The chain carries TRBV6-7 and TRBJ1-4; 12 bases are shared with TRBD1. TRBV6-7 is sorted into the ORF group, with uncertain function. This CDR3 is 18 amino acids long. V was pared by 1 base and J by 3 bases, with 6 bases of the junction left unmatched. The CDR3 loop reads CASSYCRDRGPPNEKLFF. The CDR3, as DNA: TGTGCCAGCAGTTACTGCCGGGACAGGGGGCCGCCTAATGAAAAACTGTTTTTT.